Listed below are T cell receptor beta chains from one sample, sequenced in a study of blood T cell repertoires in COVID-19. TCRdb keeps only in-frame clones here, not all; method: immunoSEQ multiplex PCR. The sample lists about 150,000 clones; about 83% were seen once. The specimen sequenced was peripheral blood. The receptor source for this set is a woman older than 75 with acute or convalescent COVID-19. CDR3s include the opening cysteine and the closing phenylalanine or tryptophan. Fields, in order: clone size, CDR3 length, D gene, J gene, V gene, CDR3 DNA, CDR3 protein. D genes are given only for firm matches. The size field is filled for only some rows; it gives once, few, many or a size class.

>.|12|.|TRBJ1-5|TRBV6-5
TGTGCCAGCCATAGCTTCAATCAGCCCCAGCATTTT
CASHSFNQPQHF
>.|12|TRBD1|TRBJ1-1|TRBV7-2
TGTGCCAGCAGCTTGCAGACAGGGGGAGCTTTCTTT
CASSLQTGGAFF
>once|13|.|TRBJ2-7|TRBV5-1
TGCGCCAGCAGCTTGGACGGGGGGACAACCCAGTACTTC
CASSLDGGTTQYF
>once|15|TRBD1|TRBJ1-5|TRBV7-2
TGTGCCAGCAGCTCGACAGGGGATGGTAATCAGCCCCAGCATTTT
CASSSTGDGNQPQHF
>.|13|.|TRBJ1-1|TRBV5-1
TGCGCCAGCAGCTTGAGAGGGAACACTGAAGCTTTCTTT
CASSLRGNTEAFF
>.|15|TRBD1|TRBJ1-1|TRBV5-4
TGTGCCAGCAGCGGTGTCAGGGGGCATGGCACTGAAGCTTTCTTT
CASSGVRGHGTEAFF
>.|18|.|TRBJ2-1|TRBV3-1/TRBV3-2
TGTGCCAGCAGCCAAGATCCAAATAGGGACACCACTCTCAATGAGCAGTTCTTC
CASSQDPNRDTTLNEQFF
>.|16|TRBD2|TRBJ2-1|TRBV9
TGTGCCAGCAGCGTAGACCTCCGGGGGAGGGAGAATGAGCAGTTCTTC
CASSVDLRGRENEQFF
>.|14|TRBD1|TRBJ1-4|TRBV18
TGTGCCAGCTCACCACAGGGGGCGGATGAAAAACTGTTTTTT
CASSPQGADEKLFF
>.|15|TRBD1|TRBJ2-1|TRBV11-1
TGTGCCAGCAGCTGGGGACAGGGGACCTACAATGAGCAGTTCTTC
CASSWGQGTYNEQFF
>.|16|.|TRBJ2-1|TRBV7-2
TGTGCCAGCAGCCCCTTGGCAGGGGCCTCCTACAATGAGCAGTTCTTC
CASSPLAGASYNEQFF
>.|12|.|TRBJ1-5|TRBV29-1
TGCAGCGTTGGGGGGGGTTTTCAGCCCCAGCATTTT
CSVGGGFQPQHF
>.|14|TRBD1|TRBJ1-2|TRBV9
TGTGCCAGCAGCCCAGGACAGGGAAACTATGGCTACACCTTC
CASSPGQGNYGYTF
>.|15|TRBD2|TRBJ2-2|TRBV9
TGTGCCAGCAGCATCAGCGGGGGGGGCTCCGGGGAGCTGTTTTTT
CASSISGGGSGELFF
>.|13|.|TRBJ1-6|TRBV2
TGTGCCAGCAGGGGACAACCCAATTCACCCCTCCACTTT
CASRGQPNSPLHF
>.|15|TRBD1|TRBJ2-3|TRBV27
TGTGCCAGCACCCCGGACAGGGGGTATTTAGATACGCAGTATTTT
CASTPDRGYLDTQYF
>once|13|.|TRBJ2-5|TRBV5-1
TGCGCCAGCAGCTTCATCGGGCAAGAGACCCAGTACTTC
CASSFIGQETQYF
>.|17|TRBD1|TRBJ1-4|TRBV11-2
TGTGCCAGCAGCTCATACAGGGGGAATTCGGTTGGTGAAAAACTGTTTTTT
CASSSYRGNSVGEKLFF
>.|12|.|TRBJ2-1|TRBV5-4
TGTGCCAGCAGCTTGGTATCCAATGAGCAGTTCTTC
CASSLVSNEQFF
>.|13|.|TRBJ2-5|TRBV2
TGTGCCAGCCTGCGGGCGCCGGGTGAGACCCAGTACTTC
CASLRAPGETQYF
>.|14|.|TRBJ2-5|TRBV7-9
TGTGCCAGCAGCTTGCGGCAGACGGTAGAGACCCAGTACTTC
CASSLRQTVETQYF
>few|14|.|TRBJ2-2|TRBV6-4
TGTGCCAGCAAGCTCGACAGTAACACCGGGGAGCTGTTTTTT
CASKLDSNTGELFF
>few|15|TRBD1|TRBJ2-7|TRBV2
TGTGCCAGCAGTCCTGACAGGGCCTTAACCTACGAGCAGTACTTC
CASSPDRALTYEQYF
>once|15|.|TRBJ1-3|TRBV5-4
TGTGCCAGCAGCTTGCAGGGTCGCTCTGGAAACACCATATATTTT
CASSLQGRSGNTIYF
>once|13|.|TRBJ1-5|TRBV7-2
TGTGCCAGCAGCTTAGTTCTAGTTCAGCCCCAGCATTTT
CASSLVLVQPQHF
>.|15|.|TRBJ1-2|TRBV29-1
TGCAGCGTTGAAGATCGGGCAGGTCGGGAATATGGCTACACCTTC
CSVEDRAGREYGYTF
>.|13|.|TRBJ2-1|TRBV12-5
TGTGCTAGTGGTTTGAACCCTGGATCAGGGCAGTTCTTC
CASGLNPGSGQFF
>.|15|.|TRBJ2-4|TRBV5-5
TGTGCCAGCAGCGGCTCAGGGACTTGGTTGAACATTCAGTACTTC
CASSGSGTWLNIQYF
>.|14|.|TRBJ2-5|TRBV7-9
TGTGCCAGCAGCTTATCCGGGCTAGCGTGGGTCCAGTACTTC
CASSLSGLAWVQYF
>few|12|.|TRBJ1-1|TRBV29-1
TGCAGCGTTGAAAGCCTGGGAGAGGAAGCTTTCTTT
CSVESLGEEAFF
>.|16|TRBD1|TRBJ1-2|TRBV30
TGTGCCTGGAGTGCCACGGGACAGGGGGCCCGCTATGGCTACACCTTC
CAWSATGQGARYGYTF
>.|13|TRBD1|TRBJ1-1|TRBV9
TGTGCCAGCAGGCGGGACAGTGCCACTGAAGCTTTCTTT
CASRRDSATEAFF
>.|15|TRBD2|TRBJ2-1|TRBV7-2
TGTGCCAGCAGCTCCTGGACTAGCGAGTACAATGAGCAGTTCTTC
CASSSWTSEYNEQFF
>.|15|.|TRBJ2-1|TRBV7-2
TGTGCCAGCAGCTTAAGTCAGGGTAGGTTCAATGAGCAGTTCTTC
CASSLSQGRFNEQFF
>.|17|TRBD2|TRBJ2-3|TRBV5-6
TGTGCCAGCAGCTTGTTCGGCGGGAGTGGTAGCACAGATACGCAGTATTTT
CASSLFGGSGSTDTQYF
>.|16|TRBD1|TRBJ1-4|TRBV10-3
TGTGCCATCAGTGGATACGGACAGGGAGTTGGTGAAAAACTGTTTTTT
CAISGYGQGVGEKLFF
>.|16|TRBD1|TRBJ2-7|TRBV5-1
TGCGCCAGCAGCTTGGCAGGGGGCGAAGACTCCTACGAGCAGTACTTC
CASSLAGGEDSYEQYF
>.|17|TRBD1|TRBJ1-2|TRBV9
TGTGCCAGCAGCTTTAGCCCTCCGGGACAGGGGAACTATGGCTACACCTTC
CASSFSPPGQGNYGYTF
>.|15|.|TRBJ1-5|TRBV5-1
TGCGCCAGCAGCTTGGCGACAGGAGACAATCAGCCCCAGCATTTT
CASSLATGDNQPQHF
>.|17|TRBD1|TRBJ2-1|TRBV5-1
TGCGCCAGCAGCTTGGGACAGGGGTTCAGCTCCTACAATGAGCAGTTCTTC
CASSLGQGFSSYNEQFF
>.|16|.|TRBJ1-2|TRBV28
TGTGCCAGCAGTTTATATCAGGACATACAAAACTATGGCTACACCTTC
CASSLYQDIQNYGYTF
>.|16|.|TRBJ1-4|TRBV30
TGTGCCTGGAGTGTACTCCCCCAGGGCACTAATGAAAAACTGTTTTTT
CAWSVLPQGTNEKLFF
>.|15|TRBD1|TRBJ1-2|TRBV7-2
TGTGCCAGCAGCTCGTCGCCGGGACAGGGGAATGGCTACACCTTC
CASSSSPGQGNGYTF
>.|15|.|TRBJ1-4|TRBV2
TGTGCCAGCACCCGAGGGGGAGCAACTAATGAAAAACTGTTTTTT
CASTRGGATNEKLFF
>.|15|.|TRBJ2-6|TRBV18
TGTGCCAGCTCCGGGGGGCACTCTGGGGCCAACGTCCTGACTTTC
CASSGGHSGANVLTF
>.|15|TRBD2|TRBJ2-3|TRBV9
TGTGCCAGCAGTAAATCGAGCGGGATCGGCGATACGCAGTATTTT
CASSKSSGIGDTQYF
>.|12|.|TRBJ2-7|TRBV5-8
TGTGCCAGCAGCTCACCAGACTACGAGCAGTACTTC
CASSSPDYEQYF
>few|14|.|TRBJ2-3|TRBV7-8
TGTGCCAGCAGCTTTGCAGGGGTTAAAGATACGCAGTATTTT
CASSFAGVKDTQYF
>.|14|.|TRBJ2-3|TRBV6-5
TGTGCCAGTACCTACACCCTGGGGGGATTGGGTCTCGTTTTT
CASTYTLGGLGLVF
>once|16|TRBD1|TRBJ2-1|TRBV5-1
TGCGCCAGCAGCTCCGGGACAGCTATCTCCTACAATGAGCAGTTCTTC
CASSSGTAISYNEQFF